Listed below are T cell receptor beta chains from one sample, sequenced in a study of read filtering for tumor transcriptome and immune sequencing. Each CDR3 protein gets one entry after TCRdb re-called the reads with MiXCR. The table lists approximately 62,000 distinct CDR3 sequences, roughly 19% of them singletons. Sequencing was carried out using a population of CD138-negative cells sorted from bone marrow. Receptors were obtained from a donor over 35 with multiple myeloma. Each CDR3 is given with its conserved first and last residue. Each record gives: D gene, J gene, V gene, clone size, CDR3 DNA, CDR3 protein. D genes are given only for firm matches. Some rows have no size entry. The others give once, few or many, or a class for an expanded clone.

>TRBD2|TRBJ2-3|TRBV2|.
TGTGCCAACAGGACCCGGACTAGCGGGGAGGCAAATACGCAGTATTTT
CANRTRTSGEANTQYF
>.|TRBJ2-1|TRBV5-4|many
TGTGCCAGCAGCAACCCAGTCGGATCAGGGGGGTCTCATAATGAGCAGTTCTTC
CASSNPVGSGGSHNEQFF
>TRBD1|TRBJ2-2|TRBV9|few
TGTGCCAGCAGCGTTGGACAGGGGGTCGCCACCGGGGAGCTGTTTTTT
CASSVGQGVATGELFF
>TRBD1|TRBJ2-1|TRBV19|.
TGTGCCAATAGTATGGGGACAGGGTTTGGCAATGCGCAGTTCTTC
CANSMGTGFGNAQFF
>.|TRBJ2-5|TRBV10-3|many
TGTGCCATCAGAGGGGACGAGTACCAAGAGACCCAGTACTTC
CAIRGDEYQETQYF
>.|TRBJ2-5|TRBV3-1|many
TGTGCCAGCAGCCAAGTCGGGGGACAGGAGACCCAGTACTTC
CASSQVGGQETQYF
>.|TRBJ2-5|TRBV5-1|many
TGCGCCAGCAGCTTGGGGGCGGCCCAAGAGACCCAGTACTTC
CASSLGAAQETQYF
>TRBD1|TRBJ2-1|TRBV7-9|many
TGTGCCAGCAGCTCTACCGGGACAGGGGTCCTCAATGAGCAGTTCTTC
CASSSTGTGVLNEQFF
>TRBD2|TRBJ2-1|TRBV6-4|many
TGTGCCAGCAGCCCCGGGACTAGCGGGCTCAATGAGCAGTTCTTC
CASSPGTSGLNEQFF
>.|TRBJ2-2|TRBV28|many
TGTGCCAGCAGTTTCGTGAAAACGGCCGGGGAGCTGTTTTTT
CASSFVKTAGELFF
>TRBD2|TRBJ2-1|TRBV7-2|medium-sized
TGTGCCAGCAACCCTAGCGGGGGGCTCAATGAGCAGTTCTTC
CASNPSGGLNEQFF
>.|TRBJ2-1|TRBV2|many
TGTGCCAGCAGTGGAGGGTCCCACAATGAGCAGTTCTTC
CASSGGSHNEQFF
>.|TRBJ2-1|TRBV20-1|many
TGCAGTGCGGAGGACTTTGACAATGAGCAGTTCTTC
CSAEDFDNEQFF
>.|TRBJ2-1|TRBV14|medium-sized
TGTGCCAGCAGCCGAGTCTACACAGACAATGAGCAGTTCTTC
CASSRVYTDNEQFF
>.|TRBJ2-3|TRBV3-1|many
TGTGCCAGCAGCCAAGATGGATTGCGGCAGTATTTT
CASSQDGLRQYF
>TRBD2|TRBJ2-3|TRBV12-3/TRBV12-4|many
TGTGCCAGCAGTTTGTTCGCTAGCGGGAGCACAGATACGCAGTATTTT
CASSLFASGSTDTQYF
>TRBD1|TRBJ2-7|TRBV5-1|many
TGCGCCAGCAGCGTGGACAGGGGGCTAGCCGAGCAGTACTTC
CASSVDRGLAEQYF
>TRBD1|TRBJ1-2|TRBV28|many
TGTGCCAGCAGCACCTGGACAGGGTACGGCTACACCTTC
CASSTWTGYGYTF
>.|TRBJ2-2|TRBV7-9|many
TGTGCCAGCAGTAAACAGGACTACACCGGGGAGCTGTTTTTT
CASSKQDYTGELFF
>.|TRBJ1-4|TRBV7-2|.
TGTGCCAGCAGCTTAAACCCCCCAGCAACTAATGAAAAACTGTTTTTT
CASSLNPPATNEKLFF
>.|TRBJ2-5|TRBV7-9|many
TGTGCCAGCAGCTTTAGGGGTAGAGAGACCCAGTACTTC
CASSFRGRETQYF
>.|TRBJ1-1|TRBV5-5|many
TGTGCCAGCAGCCTTCAAGGTGGGGACACTGAAGCTTTCTTT
CASSLQGGDTEAFF